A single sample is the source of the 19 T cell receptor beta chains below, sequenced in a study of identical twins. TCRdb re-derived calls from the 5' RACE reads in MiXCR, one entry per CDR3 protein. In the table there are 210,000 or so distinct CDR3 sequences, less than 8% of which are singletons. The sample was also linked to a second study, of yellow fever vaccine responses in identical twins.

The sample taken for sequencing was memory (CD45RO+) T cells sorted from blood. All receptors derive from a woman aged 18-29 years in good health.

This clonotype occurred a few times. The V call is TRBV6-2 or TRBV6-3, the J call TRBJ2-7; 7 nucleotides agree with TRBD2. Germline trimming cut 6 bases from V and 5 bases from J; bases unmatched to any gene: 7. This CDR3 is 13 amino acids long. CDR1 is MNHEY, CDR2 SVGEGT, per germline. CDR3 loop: CASRPTGRDEQYF. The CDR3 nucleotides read TGTGCCAGCAGACCCACGGGGAGGGACGAGCAGTACTTC.

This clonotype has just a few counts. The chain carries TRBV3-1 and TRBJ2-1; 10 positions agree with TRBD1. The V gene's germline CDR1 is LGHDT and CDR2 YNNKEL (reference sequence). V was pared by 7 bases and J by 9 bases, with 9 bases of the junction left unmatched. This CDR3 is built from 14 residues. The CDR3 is CASIGGTGAGEQFF. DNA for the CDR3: TGTGCCAGCATAGGGGGGACAGGGGCGGGTGAGCAGTTCTTC.

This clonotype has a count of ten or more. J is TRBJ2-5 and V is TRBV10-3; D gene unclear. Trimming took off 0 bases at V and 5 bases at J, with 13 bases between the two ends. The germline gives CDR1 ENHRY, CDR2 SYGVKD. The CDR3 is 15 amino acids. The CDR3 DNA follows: TGTGCCATCAGTGAGTCGGATCGGAGTTTCGAGACCCAGTACTTC. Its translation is CAISESDRSFETQYF.

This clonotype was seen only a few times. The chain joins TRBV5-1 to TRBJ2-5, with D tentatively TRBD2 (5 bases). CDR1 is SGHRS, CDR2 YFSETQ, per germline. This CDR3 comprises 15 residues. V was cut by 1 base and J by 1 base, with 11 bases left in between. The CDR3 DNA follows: TGCGCCAGCAGCTTGTACGGACTTACCCAAGAGACCCAGTACTTC. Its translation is CASSLYGLTQETQYF.

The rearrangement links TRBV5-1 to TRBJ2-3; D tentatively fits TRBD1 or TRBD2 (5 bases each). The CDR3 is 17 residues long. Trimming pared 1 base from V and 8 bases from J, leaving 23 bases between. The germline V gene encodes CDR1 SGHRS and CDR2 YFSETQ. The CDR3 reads CASSLNGGGRSLGTQYF. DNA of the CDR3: TGCGCCAGCAGCTTGAACGGTGGGGGACGGTCCCTCGGTACGCAGTATTTT.

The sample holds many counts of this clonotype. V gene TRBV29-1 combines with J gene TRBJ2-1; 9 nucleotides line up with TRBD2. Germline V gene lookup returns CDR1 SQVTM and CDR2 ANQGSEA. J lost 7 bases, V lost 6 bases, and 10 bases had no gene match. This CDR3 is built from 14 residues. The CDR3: CSVIIAGVGNEQFF. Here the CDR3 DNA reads TGCAGCGTGATAATAGCGGGAGTGGGAAATGAGCAGTTCTTC.

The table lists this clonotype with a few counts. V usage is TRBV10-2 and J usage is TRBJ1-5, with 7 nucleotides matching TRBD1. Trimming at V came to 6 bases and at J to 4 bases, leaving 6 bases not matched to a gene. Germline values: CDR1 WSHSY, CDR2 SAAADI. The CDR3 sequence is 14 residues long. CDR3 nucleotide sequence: TGCGCCAGCAGGGACAGGTTGGGGAATCAGCCCCAGCATTTT. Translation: CASRDRLGNQPQHF.

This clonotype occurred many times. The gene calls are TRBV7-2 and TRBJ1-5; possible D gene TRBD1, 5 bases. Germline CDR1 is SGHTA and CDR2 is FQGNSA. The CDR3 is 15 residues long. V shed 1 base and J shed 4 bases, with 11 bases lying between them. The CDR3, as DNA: TGTGCCAGCAGCTTAGGGGGCAGGGAGAATCAGCCCCAGCATTTT. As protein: CASSLGGRENQPQHF.

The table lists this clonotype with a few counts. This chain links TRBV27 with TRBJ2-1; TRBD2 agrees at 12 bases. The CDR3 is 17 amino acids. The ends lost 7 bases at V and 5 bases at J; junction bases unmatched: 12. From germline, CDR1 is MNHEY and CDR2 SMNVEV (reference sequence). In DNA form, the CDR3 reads TGTGCCAGCACGGCCGGGACTAGCGGGCGACGCCACAATGAGCAGTTCTTC. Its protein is CASTAGTSGRRHNEQFF.

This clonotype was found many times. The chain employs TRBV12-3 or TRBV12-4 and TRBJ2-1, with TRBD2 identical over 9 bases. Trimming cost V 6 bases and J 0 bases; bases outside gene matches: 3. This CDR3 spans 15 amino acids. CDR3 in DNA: TGTGCCAGCAGCCAGACTAGCGGCTCCTACAATGAGCAGTTCTTC. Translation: CASSQTSGSYNEQFF.

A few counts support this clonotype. The CDR3, as DNA: TGTGCCAGCAGTTTACTCGGACAGGGGGCGCGAAAATCCTACGAGCAGTACTTC. It encodes CASSLLGQGARKSYEQYF. The rearrangement joins TRBV28 to TRBJ2-7; TRBD1 agrees at 11 bases. The CDR3 is made up of 18 amino acids. CDR1 and CDR2 (germline): MDHEN, SYDVKM. J gave up 1 base and V 2 bases, and 10 bases lay outside the gene matches.

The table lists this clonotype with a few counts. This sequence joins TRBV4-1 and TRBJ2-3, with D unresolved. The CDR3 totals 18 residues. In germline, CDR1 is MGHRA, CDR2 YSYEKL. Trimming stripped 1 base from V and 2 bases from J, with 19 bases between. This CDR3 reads CASSQGPPRATHTDTQYF. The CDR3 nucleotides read TGCGCCAGCAGCCAAGGTCCTCCCCGAGCGACACACACAGATACGCAGTATTTT.

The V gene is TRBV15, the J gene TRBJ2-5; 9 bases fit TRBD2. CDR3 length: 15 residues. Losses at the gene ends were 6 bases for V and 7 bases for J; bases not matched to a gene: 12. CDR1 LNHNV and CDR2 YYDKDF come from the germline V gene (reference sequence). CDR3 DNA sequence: TGTGCCACCAGTCCCCAGGCGGGAGGGCCCCCGACCCAGTACTTC. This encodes CATSPQAGGPPTQYF.

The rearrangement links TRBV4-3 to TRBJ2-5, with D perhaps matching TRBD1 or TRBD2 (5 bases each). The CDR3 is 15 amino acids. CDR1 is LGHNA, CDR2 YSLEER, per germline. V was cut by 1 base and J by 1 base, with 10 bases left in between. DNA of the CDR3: TGCGCCAGCAGCCAAGGGGGGTACCCCCAAGAGACCCAGTACTTC. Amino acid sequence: CASSQGGYPQETQYF.

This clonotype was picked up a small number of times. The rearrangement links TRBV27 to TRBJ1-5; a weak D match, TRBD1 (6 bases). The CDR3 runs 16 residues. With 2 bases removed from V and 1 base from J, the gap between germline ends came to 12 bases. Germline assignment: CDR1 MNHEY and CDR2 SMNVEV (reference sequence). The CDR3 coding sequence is TGTGCCAGCAGTTTAAAGGGAAGGGGGAGCAATCAGCCCCAGCATTTT. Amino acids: CASSLKGRGSNQPQHF.

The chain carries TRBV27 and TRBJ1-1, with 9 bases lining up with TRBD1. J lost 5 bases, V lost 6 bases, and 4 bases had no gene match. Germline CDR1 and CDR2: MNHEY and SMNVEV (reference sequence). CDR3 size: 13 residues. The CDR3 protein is CASRRDRVTEAFF. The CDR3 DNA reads TGTGCCAGCAGGAGGGACAGGGTGACTGAAGCTTTCTTT.

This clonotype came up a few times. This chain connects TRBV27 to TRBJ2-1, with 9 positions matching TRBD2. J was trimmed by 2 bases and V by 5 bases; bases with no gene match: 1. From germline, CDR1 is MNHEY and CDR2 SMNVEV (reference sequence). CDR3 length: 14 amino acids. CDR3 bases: TGTGCCAGCAGTCGACTAGCGGCCTACAATGAGCAGTTCTTC. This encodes CASSRLAAYNEQFF.

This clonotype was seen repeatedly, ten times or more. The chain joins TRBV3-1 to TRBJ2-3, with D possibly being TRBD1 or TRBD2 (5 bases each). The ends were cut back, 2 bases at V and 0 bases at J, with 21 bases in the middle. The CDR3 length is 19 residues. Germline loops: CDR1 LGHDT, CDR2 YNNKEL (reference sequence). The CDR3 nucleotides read TGTGCCAGCAGCCAACAATATTCGGGACGCCCATCTAGCACAGATACGCAGTATTTT. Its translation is CASSQQYSGRPSSTDTQYF.

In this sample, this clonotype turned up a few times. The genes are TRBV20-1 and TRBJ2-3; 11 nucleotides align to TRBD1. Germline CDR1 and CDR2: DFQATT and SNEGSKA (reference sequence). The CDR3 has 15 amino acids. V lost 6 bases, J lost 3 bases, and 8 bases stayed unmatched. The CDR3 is CSAGRTGGRTDTQYF. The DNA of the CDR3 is TGCAGTGCGGGAAGGACAGGGGGCAGGACAGATACGCAGTATTTT.